Sequencing of this TCR beta chain was carried out in a study of T-cell reconstitution after alpha-beta-depleted transplantation in children (dated by TCRdb to between 2015 and 2016). For the study in its entirety: Using TCR repertoire profiling, the study followed T-cell immune reconstitution in a quantitative way in children after TCRalphabeta/CD19-depleted allogeneic hematopoietic cell transplantation. The study at large found these results: The apparently early recovery of alphabetaT-cell counts about two months after transplant reportedly depended on only several hundred rapidly expanded clones that came from non-depleted graft cells. In some patients, the high TCRbeta diversity seen at day 60 was put down to recipient T cells and intrathymic progenitors that had survived conditioning. Hyperexpanded clone frequencies declined over subsequent months; after one year, T-cell counts and TCRbeta diversity were mostly attributed to newly produced T cells.

The treatment or condition label corresponds to: allogeneic hematopoietic cell transplantation with graft depleted of TCRalphabeta T cells and CD19 B cells. TCRalphabeta/CD19-depleted allogeneic hematopoietic cell grafts were given to the transplant recipients, all of whom were children. This clonotype was picked up many times. The clone's antigen remains unknown. No much larger clone is present one base from it, and per-base qualities are unavailable. Preparation of the library involved PCR. Sequencing instrument: Illumina HiSeq 2500. TCR libraries were prepared with molecular barcoding, using unique molecular identifiers to normalize TCRbeta repertoire quantification. TCRdb reprocessing: public reads trimmed at Q25 with fastp, clones called with MiXCR, in-frame beta chains kept. Rows are combined by CDR3 protein, so each entry shows the most common genes and DNA. The sample profile shows roughly 300,000 distinct CDR3 sequences; 11% of them were found once. Jointly, the top ten make up around a quarter of the sample.

Sequencing was performed on peripheral blood, taken 180 days after TCRalphabeta/CD19-depleted stem cell transplant. The source of this sequence is a male patient between 2 and 10 years old who had a stem cell transplant for chronic granulomatous disease, so the T cells may come from the graft donor.

The CDR3 protein: CASSAREMGNYGYTF. The sequenced DNA is TGTGCCAGCAGCGCCAGGGAAATGGGAAACTATGGCTACACCTTC. The chain joins TRBV9 to TRBJ1-2; tentative D gene TRBD1, with 5 bases matching. Reading the germline V gene gives CDR1 SGDLS and CDR2 YYNGEE. The trim is 3 bases for V and 2 bases for J, with a gap of 14 bases between the germline ends. Spanning cysteine to phenylalanine, the CDR3 consists of 15 amino acids. Of all the DNA, just the CDR3 is kept, 45 bases in frame from base 1.